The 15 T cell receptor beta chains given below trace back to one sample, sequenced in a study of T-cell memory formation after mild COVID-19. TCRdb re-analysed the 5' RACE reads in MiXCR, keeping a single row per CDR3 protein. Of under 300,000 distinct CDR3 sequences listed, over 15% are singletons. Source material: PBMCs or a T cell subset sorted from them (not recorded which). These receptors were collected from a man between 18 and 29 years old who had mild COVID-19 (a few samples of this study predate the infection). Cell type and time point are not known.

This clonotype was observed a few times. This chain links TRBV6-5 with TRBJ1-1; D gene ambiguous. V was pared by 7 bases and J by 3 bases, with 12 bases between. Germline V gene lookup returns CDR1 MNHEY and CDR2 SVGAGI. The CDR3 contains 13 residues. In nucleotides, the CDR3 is TGTGCCAGCAACCTCGGGCGGTACACTGAAGCTTTCTTT. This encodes CASNLGRYTEAFF.

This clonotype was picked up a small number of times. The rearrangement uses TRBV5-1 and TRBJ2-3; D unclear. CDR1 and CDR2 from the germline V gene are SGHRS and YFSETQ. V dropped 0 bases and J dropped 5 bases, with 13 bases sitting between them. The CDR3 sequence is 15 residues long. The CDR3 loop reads CASSLAGPDGDTQYF. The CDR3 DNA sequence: TGCGCCAGCAGCTTGGCCGGCCCCGACGGAGATACGCAGTATTTT. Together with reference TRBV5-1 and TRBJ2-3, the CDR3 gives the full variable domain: KAGVTQTPRYLIKTRGQQVTLSCSPISGHRSVSWYQQTPGQGLQFLFEYFSETQRNKGNFPGRFSGRQFSNSRSEMNVSTLELGDSALYLCASSLAGPDGDTQYFGPGTRLTVL.

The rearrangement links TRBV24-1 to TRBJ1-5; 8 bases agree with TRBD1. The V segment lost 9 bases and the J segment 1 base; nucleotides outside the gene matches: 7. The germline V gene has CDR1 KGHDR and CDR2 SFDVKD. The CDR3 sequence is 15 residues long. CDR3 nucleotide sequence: TGTGCCACCCCGGACAGGGTTCGGAGCAATCAGCCCCAGCATTTT. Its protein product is CATPDRVRSNQPQHF.

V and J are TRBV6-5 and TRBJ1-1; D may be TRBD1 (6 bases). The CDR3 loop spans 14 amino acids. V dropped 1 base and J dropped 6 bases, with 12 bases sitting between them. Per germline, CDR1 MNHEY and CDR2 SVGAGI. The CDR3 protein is CASSYWGGSAEAFF. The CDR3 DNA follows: TGTGCCAGCAGTTACTGGGGGGGCAGCGCTGAAGCTTTCTTT.

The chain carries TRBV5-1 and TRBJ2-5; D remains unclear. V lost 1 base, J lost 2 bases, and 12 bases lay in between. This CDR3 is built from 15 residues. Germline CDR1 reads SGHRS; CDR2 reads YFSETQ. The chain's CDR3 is CASSLRPGPQETQYF. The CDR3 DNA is TGCGCCAGCAGCTTGCGTCCAGGTCCTCAAGAGACCCAGTACTTC.

This chain's CDR3 is CATSRRAAGRTGELFF. The DNA for the CDR3 is TGCGCCACCTCCAGACGAGCGGCGGGCCGCACGGGGGAGCTGTTTTTT. V is TRBV5-1 and J is TRBJ2-2; perhaps TRBD2 as D (5 bases). CDR1 SGHRS and CDR2 YFSETQ come from the germline V gene. The CDR3 covers 16 residues. With 9 bases removed from V and 8 bases from J, the gap between germline ends came to 26 bases.

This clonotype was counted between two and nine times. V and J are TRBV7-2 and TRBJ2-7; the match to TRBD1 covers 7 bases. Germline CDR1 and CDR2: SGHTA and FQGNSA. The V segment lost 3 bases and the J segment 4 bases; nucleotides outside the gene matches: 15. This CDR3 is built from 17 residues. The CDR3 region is CASSFSPTGTVFYEQYF. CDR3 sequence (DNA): TGTGCCAGCAGCTTCTCCCCAACCGGGACAGTATTTTACGAGCAGTACTTC. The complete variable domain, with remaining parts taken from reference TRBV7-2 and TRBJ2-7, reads GAGVSQSPSNKVTEKGKDVELRCDPISGHTALYWYRQSLGQGLEFLIYFQGNSAPDKSGLPSDRFSAERTGGSVSTLTIQRTQQEDSAVYLCASSFSPTGTVFYEQYFGPGTRLTVT.

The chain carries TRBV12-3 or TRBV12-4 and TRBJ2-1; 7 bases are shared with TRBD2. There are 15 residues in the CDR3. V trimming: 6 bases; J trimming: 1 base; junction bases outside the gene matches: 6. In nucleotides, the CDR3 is TGTGCCAGCAGCCCAATGGGGGGGTCCTACAATGAGCAGTTCTTC. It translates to CASSPMGGSYNEQFF.

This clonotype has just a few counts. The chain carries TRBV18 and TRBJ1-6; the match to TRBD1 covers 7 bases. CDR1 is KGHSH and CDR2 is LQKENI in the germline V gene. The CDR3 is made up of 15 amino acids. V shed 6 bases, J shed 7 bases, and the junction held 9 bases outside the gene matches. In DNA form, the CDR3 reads TGTGCCAGCTCCCGTGGGGCCAGGGGGAATTCACCCCTCCACTTT. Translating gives CASSRGARGNSPLHF.

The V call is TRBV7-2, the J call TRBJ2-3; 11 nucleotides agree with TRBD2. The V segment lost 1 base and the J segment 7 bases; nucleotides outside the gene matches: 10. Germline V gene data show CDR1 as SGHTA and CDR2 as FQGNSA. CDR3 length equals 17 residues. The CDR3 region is CASSLGGSGGATYTQYF. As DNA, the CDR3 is TGTGCCAGCAGCTTAGGTGGTAGCGGGGGGGCCACTTATACGCAGTATTTT.

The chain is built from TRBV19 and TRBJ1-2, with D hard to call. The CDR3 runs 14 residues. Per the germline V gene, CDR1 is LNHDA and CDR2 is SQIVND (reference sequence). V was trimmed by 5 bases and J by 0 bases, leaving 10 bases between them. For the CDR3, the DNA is TGTGCCAGTAGTGCAGACGGTACTAACTATGGCTACACCTTC. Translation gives CASSADGTNYGYTF.

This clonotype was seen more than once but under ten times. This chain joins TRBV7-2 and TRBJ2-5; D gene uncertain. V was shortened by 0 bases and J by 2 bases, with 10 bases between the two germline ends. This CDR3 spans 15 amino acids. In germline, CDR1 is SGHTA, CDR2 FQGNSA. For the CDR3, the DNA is TGTGCCAGCAGCTTAGCGGGGATAAAGCAAGAGACCCAGTACTTC. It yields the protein CASSLAGIKQETQYF.

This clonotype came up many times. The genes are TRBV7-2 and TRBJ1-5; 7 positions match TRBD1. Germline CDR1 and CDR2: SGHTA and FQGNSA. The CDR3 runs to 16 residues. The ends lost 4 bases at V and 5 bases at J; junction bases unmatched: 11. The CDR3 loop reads CASSSPGQGDYQPQHF. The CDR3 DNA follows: TGTGCCAGCAGCTCACCCGGGCAGGGGGATTATCAGCCCCAGCATTTT. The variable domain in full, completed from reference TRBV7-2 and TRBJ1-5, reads GAGVSQSPSNKVTEKGKDVELRCDPISGHTALYWYRQSLGQGLEFLIYFQGNSAPDKSGLPSDRFSAERTGGSVSTLTIQRTQQEDSAVYLCASSSPGQGDYQPQHFGDGTRLSIL.

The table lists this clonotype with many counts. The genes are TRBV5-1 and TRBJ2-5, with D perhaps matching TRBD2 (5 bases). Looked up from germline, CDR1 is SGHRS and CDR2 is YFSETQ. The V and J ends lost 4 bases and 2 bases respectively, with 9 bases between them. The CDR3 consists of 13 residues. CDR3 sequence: CASSQEVQETQYF. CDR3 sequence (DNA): TGCGCCAGCAGCCAGGAGGTTCAAGAGACCCAGTACTTC.

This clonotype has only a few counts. CDR3 nucleotide sequence: TGTGCCAGCAGTTACTCCCGAGGACTTCTAGGCGGACAGACCCAGTACTTC. It translates to CASSYSRGLLGGQTQYF. The J gene is TRBJ2-5, the V gene TRBV6-6, with D possibly TRBD2 on 5 matching bases. The germline V and J ends were trimmed by 0 bases and 6 bases, with 20 bases remaining between them. Germline lookup yields CDR1 MNHNY and CDR2 SVGAGI (reference sequence). CDR3 size: 17 residues.